This is a list of T cell receptor beta chains from one sample in a study of T cells after yellow fever vaccination. One entry per CDR3 protein results from TCRdb running MiXCR on the 5' RACE reads. The table lists 620,000 or so distinct CDR3 sequences, 9% to 15% of them singletons. Sequencing used PBMCs, obtained on the day of the yellow fever booster vaccination. The receptors originated from a man aged 30-40 years who received the YFV17D yellow fever vaccine. Both conserved end residues are trimmed from each CDR3. A D gene is named only where the DNA matches it firmly. Only some rows state a clone size, as once, few, many or a class for expanded clones.

>TRBD2|TRBJ2-3|few|TRBV7-9
ASSQKLREYQDTQY
>.|TRBJ1-5|.|TRBV5-4
ASSSAVGQPQH
>.|TRBJ2-7|many|TRBV5-1
ASSLGRGDEQY
>.|TRBJ1-1|few|TRBV7-2
ASRKTVHTEAF
>TRBD1|TRBJ2-5|few|TRBV29-1
SVARGETQY
>TRBD1|TRBJ2-7|few|TRBV5-1
ASTSTGGPHEQY
>.|TRBJ1-6|.|TRBV11-2
ASSHERSPLH
>TRBD2|TRBJ2-1|.|TRBV18
ASSPPAGGSNEQF
>TRBD1|TRBJ2-1|.|TRBV20-1
SASSWTGPNEQF
>.|TRBJ2-5|few|TRBV24-1
ATSDSSVGAQETQY
>.|TRBJ2-3|.|TRBV6-2/TRBV6-3
ASSYVRDTQY
>.|TRBJ1-5|few|TRBV19
ASSTPPQH
>.|TRBJ2-7|many|TRBV7-9
ASSLVGRSYEQY
>.|TRBJ1-1|many|TRBV5-1
ASSLVVGKAEAF
>TRBD1|TRBJ2-2|many|TRBV4-2
ASSTDRDRYTGELF
>TRBD2|TRBJ2-1|.|TRBV18
ASRSLGREASEQF
>.|TRBJ1-1|few|TRBV12-3/TRBV12-4
ASRHNGGTEAF
>.|TRBJ1-5|.|TRBV20-1
SARADGLQVGQPQH
>.|TRBJ2-5|many|TRBV11-2
ASSLWTEETQY
>TRBD1|TRBJ2-7|.|TRBV2
ASRGQGVGEQY
>TRBD2|TRBJ2-1|.|TRBV15
ATSRDPGGYNEQF
>.|TRBJ2-4|few|TRBV5-6
ASSPPRVENIQY
>.|TRBJ2-7|.|TRBV7-2
ASSLFETGLYEQY
>TRBD2|TRBJ2-7|.|TRBV20-1
SATQRETYEQY
>TRBD2|TRBJ2-7|many|TRBV5-1
ASSLSLAGVYEQY
>TRBD2|TRBJ2-2|once|TRBV12-3/TRBV12-4
ASSFLAGVGLNTGELF
>.|TRBJ2-3|few|TRBV4-3
AGPGPARLTQY
>.|TRBJ2-7|few|TRBV20-1
SARDLGAGSYEQY
>.|TRBJ2-1|few|TRBV5-6
ASSMRSGQGDEQF
>.|TRBJ2-3|few|TRBV7-9
ASSLTPTGQYTDTQY
>.|TRBJ1-4|.|TRBV7-2
ASSFDRRSKLF
>.|TRBJ2-1|many|TRBV18
ASSPQADGEQF
>TRBD2|TRBJ2-3|.|TRBV5-4
ASSPGTVAGGRDTQY
>.|TRBJ1-2|.|TRBV7-2
ASSLARLQASYGYT
>TRBD2|TRBJ2-1|few|TRBV4-2
ASSQDSGRLYNEQF
>.|TRBJ2-2|.|TRBV4-3
ASSQDWAGVGELF
>.|TRBJ2-1|few|TRBV7-2
ASSPHPRYEQF
>TRBD2|TRBJ2-1|.|TRBV6-2/TRBV6-3
ASKTRDRVSGRAFYNEQF
>.|TRBJ2-2|few|TRBV4-1
ASSHPGTGELF
>.|TRBJ1-5|many|TRBV20-1
SASSPGGQPQH
>.|TRBJ2-7|many|TRBV4-3
ASSQEEAAGSYEQY
>.|TRBJ1-4|few|TRBV6-1
ASSERGIEKLF
>.|TRBJ1-1|few|TRBV12-3/TRBV12-4
ASSFNLVEIAF
>.|TRBJ1-2|.|TRBV6-5
ASSDPTNYGYT
>.|TRBJ1-1|many|TRBV7-9
ASSPGTASEAF
>TRBD2|TRBJ2-1|.|TRBV5-4
ASSDQAGGSYNEQF
>TRBD2|TRBJ2-1|few|TRBV4-3
ASSQEEPSSGSNEQF
>.|TRBJ2-2|few|TRBV4-3
ASSQDYTGELF
>.|TRBJ2-3|few|TRBV7-2
ASSLPTRKDTQY
>.|TRBJ2-7|many|TRBV4-2
ASSQDVRELPYEQY
>.|TRBJ1-1|few|TRBV19
ASSIEDWGTEAF
>TRBD1|TRBJ1-5|few|TRBV20-1
SARRQGNQPQH
>.|TRBJ2-3|few|TRBV4-1
ASSQERGSAKPPDTQY
>TRBD1|TRBJ1-2|few|TRBV7-3
ASSRGRGLAGYT
>.|TRBJ1-4|few|TRBV7-2
ASSLSELNEKLF
>.|TRBJ1-6|.|TRBV12-3/TRBV12-4
ASSPVRLGTGSPLH
>TRBD1|TRBJ2-7|many|TRBV7-2
ASSFPGTGVSPLEQY
>.|TRBJ2-7|.|TRBV25-1
ASSEIDPPEQY
>.|TRBJ2-3|.|TRBV7-2
ASSLFGATDTQY